This T cell receptor beta chain is drawn from a study of vaccination effects on CD4 cells after COVID-19. In the study overall: Each person got two doses of an mRNA SARS-CoV-2 vaccine, BNT162b2 or mRNA-1273. Study outcomes and limitations: Following vaccination, convalescents' spike-reactive clones were mostly new ones induced by the vaccine.

Germline loops: CDR1 MNHNS, CDR2 SASEGT. This CDR3 is built from 16 residues. The ends lost 4 bases at V and 0 bases at J; junction bases unmatched: 6. With regard to this clone: The antigen is not known.

When less than 11 days of culture had elapsed, CD4+ T cells were isolated. The data were produced by immunoSEQ multiplex PCR, yet TCRdb's version contains in-frame clones alone and is incomplete. The sample has roughly 60,000 clones, under 80% seen once. Source: CD4+ T cells from PBMCs cultured without peptide, taken before COVID-19 vaccination. V and J are TRBV6-1 and TRBJ1-5; 7 bases agree with TRBD1. The origin of this receptor is a human donor who had a prior SARS-CoV-2 infection. The CDR3 DNA sequence: TGTGCCAGCAGTGGGACAGGCGGATATAGCAATCAGCCCCAGCATTTT. Residues: CASSGTGGYSNQPQHF.